The clone carrying this T cell receptor beta chain came up once. Antigen unknown. This entry is derived from a study of shared clonotypes between healthy human individuals. The unsorted samples took tens of millions of PBMCs to get genomic DNA. Study observations and caveats: Tissue TCR repertoires likely differ from these blood-only repertoires.

Losses at the gene ends were 3 bases for V and 4 bases for J; bases not matched to a gene: 4. This CDR3 is 16 amino acids long. Germline V gene data show CDR1 as SEHNR and CDR2 as FQNEAQ (reference sequence). The repertoire was sequenced with immunoSEQ multiplex PCR; TCRdb's copy has only in-frame clones and lacks some. The sample lists about 470,000 clones; roughly 83% were seen once. This receptor was obtained from a woman aged 40 to 55 in good health. Some clones in this sample may be carry-over from other donors' samples. This chain uses TRBV7-9 with TRBJ2-2; 11 nucleotides agree with TRBD1. Sequenced material: PBMCs. CDR3 sequence (DNA): TGTGCCAGCAGCTTGGCCGGGACAGGGGGCACCGGGGAGCTGTTTTTT. It is translated as CASSLAGTGGTGELFF.